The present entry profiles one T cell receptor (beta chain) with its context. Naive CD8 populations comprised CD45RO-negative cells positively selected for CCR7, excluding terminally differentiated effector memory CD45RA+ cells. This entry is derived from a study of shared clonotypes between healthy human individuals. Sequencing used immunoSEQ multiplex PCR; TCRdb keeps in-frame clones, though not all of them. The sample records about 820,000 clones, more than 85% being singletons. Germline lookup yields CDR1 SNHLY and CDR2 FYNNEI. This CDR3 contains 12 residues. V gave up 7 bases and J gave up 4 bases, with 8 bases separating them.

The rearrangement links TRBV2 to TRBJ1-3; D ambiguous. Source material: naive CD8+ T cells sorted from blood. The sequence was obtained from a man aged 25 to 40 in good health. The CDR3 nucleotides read TGTGCCAGCATTACCACGGGAAACACCATATATTTT. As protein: CASITTGNTIYF.